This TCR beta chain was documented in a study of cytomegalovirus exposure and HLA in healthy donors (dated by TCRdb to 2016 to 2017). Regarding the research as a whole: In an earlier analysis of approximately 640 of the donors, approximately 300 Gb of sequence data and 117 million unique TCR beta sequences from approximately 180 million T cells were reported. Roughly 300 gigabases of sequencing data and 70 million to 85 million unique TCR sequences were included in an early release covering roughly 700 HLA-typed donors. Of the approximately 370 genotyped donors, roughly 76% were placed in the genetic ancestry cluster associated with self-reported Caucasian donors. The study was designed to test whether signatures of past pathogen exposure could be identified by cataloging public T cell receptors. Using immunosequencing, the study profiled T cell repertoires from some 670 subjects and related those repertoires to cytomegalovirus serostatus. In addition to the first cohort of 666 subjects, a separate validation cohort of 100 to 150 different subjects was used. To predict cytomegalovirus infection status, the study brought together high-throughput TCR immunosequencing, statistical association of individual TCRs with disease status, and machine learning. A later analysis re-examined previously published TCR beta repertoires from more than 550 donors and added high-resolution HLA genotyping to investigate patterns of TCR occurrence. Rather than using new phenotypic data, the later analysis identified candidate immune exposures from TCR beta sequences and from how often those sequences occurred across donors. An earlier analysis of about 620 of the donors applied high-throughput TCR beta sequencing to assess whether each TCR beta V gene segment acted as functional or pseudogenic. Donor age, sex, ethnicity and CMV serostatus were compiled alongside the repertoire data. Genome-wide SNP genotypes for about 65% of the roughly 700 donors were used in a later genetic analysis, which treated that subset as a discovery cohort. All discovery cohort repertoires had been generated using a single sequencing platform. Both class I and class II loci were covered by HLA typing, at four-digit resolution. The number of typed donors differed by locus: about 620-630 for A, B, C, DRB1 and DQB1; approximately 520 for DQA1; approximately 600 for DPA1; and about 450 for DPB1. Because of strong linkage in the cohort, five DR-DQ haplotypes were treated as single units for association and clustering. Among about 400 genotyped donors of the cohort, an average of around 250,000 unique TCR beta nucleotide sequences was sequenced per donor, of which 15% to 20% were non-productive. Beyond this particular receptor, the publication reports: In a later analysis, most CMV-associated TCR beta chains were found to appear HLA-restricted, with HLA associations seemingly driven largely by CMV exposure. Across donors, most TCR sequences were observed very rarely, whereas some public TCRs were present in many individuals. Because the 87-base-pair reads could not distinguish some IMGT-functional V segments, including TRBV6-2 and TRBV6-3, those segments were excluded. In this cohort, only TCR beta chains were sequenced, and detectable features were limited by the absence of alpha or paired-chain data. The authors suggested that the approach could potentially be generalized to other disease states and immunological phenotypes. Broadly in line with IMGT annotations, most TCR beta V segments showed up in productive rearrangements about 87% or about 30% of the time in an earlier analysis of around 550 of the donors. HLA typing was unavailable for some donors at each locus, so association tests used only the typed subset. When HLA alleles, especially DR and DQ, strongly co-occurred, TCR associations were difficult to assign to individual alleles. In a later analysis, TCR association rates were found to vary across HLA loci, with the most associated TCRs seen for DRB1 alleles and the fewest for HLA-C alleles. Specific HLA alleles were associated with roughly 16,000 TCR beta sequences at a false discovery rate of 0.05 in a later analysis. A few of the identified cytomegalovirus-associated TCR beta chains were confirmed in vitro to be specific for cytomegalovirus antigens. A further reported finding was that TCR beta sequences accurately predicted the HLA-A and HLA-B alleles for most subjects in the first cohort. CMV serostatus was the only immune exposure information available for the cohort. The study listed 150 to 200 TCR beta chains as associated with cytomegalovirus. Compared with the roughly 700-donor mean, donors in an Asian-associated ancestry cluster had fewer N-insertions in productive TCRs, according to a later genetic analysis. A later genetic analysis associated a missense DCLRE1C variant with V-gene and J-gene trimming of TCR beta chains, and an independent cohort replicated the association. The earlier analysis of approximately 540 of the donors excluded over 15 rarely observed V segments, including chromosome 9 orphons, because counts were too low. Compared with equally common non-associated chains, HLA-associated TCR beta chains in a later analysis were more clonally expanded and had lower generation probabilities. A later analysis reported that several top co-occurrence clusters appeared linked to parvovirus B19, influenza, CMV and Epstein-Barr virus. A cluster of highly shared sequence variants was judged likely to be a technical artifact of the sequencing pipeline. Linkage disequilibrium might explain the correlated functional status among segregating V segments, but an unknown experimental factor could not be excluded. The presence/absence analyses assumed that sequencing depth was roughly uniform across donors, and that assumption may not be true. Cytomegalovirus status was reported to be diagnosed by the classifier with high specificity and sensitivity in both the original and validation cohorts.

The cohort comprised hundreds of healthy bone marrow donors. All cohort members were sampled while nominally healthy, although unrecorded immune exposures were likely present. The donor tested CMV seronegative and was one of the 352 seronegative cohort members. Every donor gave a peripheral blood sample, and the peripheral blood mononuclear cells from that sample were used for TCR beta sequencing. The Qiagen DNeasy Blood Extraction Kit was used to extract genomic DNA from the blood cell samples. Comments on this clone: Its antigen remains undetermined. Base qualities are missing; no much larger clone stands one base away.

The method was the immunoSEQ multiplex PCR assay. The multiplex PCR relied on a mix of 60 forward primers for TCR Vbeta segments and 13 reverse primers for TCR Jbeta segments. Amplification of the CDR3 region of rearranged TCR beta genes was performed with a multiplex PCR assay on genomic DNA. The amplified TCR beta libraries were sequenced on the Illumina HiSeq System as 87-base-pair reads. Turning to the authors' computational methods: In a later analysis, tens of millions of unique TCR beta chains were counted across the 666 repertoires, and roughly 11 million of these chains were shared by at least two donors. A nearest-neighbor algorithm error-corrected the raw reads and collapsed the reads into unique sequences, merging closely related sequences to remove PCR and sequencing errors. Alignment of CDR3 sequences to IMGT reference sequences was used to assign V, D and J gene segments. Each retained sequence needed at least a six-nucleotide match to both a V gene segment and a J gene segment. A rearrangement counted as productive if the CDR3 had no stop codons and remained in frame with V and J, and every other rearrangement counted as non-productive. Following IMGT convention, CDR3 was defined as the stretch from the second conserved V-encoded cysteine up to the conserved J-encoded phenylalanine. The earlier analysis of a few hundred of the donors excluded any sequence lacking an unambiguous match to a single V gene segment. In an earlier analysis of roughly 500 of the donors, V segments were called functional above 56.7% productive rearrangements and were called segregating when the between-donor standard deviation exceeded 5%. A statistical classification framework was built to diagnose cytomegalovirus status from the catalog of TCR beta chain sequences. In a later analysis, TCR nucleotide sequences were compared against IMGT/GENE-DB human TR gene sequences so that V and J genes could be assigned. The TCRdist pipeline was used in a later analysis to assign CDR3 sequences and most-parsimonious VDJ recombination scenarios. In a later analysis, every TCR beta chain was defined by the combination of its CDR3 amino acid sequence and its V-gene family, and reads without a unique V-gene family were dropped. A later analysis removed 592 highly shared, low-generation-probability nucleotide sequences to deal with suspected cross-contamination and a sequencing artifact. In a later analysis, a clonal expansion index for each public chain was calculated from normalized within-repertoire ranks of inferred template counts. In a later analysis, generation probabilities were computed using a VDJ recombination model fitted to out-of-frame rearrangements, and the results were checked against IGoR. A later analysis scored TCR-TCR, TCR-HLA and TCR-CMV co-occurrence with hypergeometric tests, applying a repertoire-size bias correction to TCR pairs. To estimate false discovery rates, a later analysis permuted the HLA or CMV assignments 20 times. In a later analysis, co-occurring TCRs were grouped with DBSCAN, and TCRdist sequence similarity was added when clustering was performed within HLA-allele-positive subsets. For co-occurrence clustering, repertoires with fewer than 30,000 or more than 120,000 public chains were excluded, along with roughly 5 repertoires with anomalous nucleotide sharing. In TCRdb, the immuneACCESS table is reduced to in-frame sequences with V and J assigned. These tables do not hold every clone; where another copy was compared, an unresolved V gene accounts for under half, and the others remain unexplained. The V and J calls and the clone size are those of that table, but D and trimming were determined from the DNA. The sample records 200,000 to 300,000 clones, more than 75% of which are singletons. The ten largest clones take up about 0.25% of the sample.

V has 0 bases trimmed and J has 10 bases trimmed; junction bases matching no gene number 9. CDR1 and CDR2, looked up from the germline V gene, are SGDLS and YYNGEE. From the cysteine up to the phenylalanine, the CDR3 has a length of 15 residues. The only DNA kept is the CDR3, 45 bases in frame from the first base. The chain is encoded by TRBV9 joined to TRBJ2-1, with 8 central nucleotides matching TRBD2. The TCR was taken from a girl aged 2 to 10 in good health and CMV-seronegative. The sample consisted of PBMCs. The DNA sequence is TGTGCCAGCAGCGTAGAGCCTAGCGGGCTATCCGAGCAGTTCTTC. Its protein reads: CASSVEPSGLSEQFF.